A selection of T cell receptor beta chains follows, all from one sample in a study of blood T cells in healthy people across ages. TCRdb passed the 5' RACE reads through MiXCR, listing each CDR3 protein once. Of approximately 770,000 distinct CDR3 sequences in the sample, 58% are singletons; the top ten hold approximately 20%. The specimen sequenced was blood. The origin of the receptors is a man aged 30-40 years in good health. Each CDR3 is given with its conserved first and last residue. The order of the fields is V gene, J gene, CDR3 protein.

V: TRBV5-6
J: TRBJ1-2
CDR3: CASSLPRGRGYGYTF

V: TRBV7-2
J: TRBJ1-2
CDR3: CASSIPGTIYGYTF

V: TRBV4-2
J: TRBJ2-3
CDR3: CASSQGELAVDTQYF

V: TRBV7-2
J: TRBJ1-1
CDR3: CASSVNRNTEAFF

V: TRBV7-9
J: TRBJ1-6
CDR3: CASSLGEARQSPLHF

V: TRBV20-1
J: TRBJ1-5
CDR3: CSGREGIQPQHF

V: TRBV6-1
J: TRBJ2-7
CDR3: CASKVEGQSSYEQYF

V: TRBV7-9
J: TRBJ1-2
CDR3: CASTPSRVYGYTF

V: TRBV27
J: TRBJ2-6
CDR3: CASSLGGGPSGANVLTF

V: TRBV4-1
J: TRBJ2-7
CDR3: CASSQDQGFGGRSYEQYF

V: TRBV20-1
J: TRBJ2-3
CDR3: CSAPRLTSLITDTQYF

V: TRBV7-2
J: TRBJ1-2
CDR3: CASLRRTGQGVTGYTF

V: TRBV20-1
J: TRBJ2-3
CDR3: CSASVDTQYF

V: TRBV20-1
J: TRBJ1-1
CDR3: CSAQGQAGAEAFF

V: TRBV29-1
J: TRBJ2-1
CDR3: CSVLEGRGGRVGSYNEQFF

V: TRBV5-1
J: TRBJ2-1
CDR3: CASRGQASYNEQFF

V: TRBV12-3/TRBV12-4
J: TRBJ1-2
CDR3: CASSLPGPGVGYTF

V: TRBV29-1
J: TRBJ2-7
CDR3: CSVGPAGNEQYF

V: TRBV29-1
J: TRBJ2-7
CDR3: CSVGPAGDYEQYF

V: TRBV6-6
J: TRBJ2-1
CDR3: CASSERDRDRTYNEQFF

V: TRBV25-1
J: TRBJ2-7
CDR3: CASSEYGTGNYEQYF

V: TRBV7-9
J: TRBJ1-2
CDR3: CASSSDYRAANYGYTF

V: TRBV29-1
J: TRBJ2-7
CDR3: CSAKQTGGAYEQYF

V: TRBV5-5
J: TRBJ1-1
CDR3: CASSFTDNTEAFF

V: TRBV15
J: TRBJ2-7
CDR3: CATSRTGFGSYEQYF

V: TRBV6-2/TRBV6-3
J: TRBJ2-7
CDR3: CASSHLGGGASYEQYF

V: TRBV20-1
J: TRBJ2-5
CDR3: CSASGGRQETQYF

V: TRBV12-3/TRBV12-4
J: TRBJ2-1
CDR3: CASSFRAGGLNEQFF

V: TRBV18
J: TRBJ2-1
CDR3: CASSQASGSANEQFF

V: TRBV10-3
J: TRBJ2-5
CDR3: CAIGLQETQYF

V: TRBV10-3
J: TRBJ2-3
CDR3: CAISESAGRVDTQYF

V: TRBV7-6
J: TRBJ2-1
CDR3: CASSLVFRGLGNEQFF

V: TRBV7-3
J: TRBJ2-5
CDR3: CASSLISGDYNEQYF

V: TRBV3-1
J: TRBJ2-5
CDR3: CASNNQGTQYF

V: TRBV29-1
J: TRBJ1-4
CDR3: CSVGGRANEKLFF

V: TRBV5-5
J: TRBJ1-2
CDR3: CASSLAPEYGYTF

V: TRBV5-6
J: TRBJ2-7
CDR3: CASSLETGVKGYEQYF